Included here is one TCR beta chain sequence, with context. Its specificity is unknown. Trimming removed 5 bases from V and 4 bases from J, with 12 bases in between. The CDR3 is made up of 13 amino acids. Germline V gene lookup returns CDR1 SGHVS and CDR2 FQNEAQ. The sample belongs to a study of OX40 agonist ivuxolimab in advanced cancers. Findings and limits, study-wide: Expanded clones belonging to CD8+ T cells outnumbered, on average, those of CD4+.

Measured with immunoSEQ multiplex PCR; TCRdb has only the in-frame clones, and not every one. The repertoire consists of approximately 77,000 clones, with around 90% occurring once and the leading ten covering roughly 15%. Specimen: CD4+ or CD8+ T cells sorted from blood, collected in a trial of the OX40 agonist ivuxolimab. The origin of this receptor is an adult with an advanced solid tumor such as melanoma, head and neck, liver or kidney cancer. The rearrangement links TRBV7-8 to TRBJ2-7; D is uncertain. The CDR3 loop reads CASSENPQYEQYF. The CDR3 DNA reads as TGTGCCAGCAGCGAAAATCCCCAATACGAGCAGTACTTC.